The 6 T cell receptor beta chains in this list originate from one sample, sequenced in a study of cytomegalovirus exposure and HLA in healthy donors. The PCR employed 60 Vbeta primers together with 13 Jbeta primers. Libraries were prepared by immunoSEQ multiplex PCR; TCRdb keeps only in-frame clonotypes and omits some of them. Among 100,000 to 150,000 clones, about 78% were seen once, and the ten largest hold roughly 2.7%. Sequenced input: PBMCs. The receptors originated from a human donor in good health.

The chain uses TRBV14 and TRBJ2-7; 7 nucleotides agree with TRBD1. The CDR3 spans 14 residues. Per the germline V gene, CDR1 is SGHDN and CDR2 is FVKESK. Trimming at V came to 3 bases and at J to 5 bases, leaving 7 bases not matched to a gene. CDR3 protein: CASSQGTDRNEQYF. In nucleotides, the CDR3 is TGTGCCAGCAGCCAGGGGACAGATAGAAACGAGCAGTACTTC.

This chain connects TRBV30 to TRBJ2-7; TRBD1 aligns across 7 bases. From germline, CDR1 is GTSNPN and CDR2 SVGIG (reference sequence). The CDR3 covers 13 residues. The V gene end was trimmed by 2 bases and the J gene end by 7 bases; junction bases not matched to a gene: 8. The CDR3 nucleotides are TGTGCCTGGAGTCTGTGGACAGGCGGGGAGCAGTACTTC. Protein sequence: CAWSLWTGGEQYF.

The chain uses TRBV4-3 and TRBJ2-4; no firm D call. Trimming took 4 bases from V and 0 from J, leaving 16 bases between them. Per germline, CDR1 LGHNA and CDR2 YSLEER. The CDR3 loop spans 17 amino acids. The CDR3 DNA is TGCGCCAGCAGCCCAGGTATTCGACCGCAAGCCAAAAACATTCAGTACTTC. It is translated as CASSPGIRPQAKNIQYF.

CDR3 nucleotide sequence: TGTGCCAGCAGTGCCCAGGGAACCGCACCCTACGAGCAGTACTTC. Protein product: CASSAQGTAPYEQYF. The V gene is TRBV6-1, the J gene TRBJ2-7; maybe TRBD1 (5 bases). Germline assignment: CDR1 MNHNS and CDR2 SASEGT. V dropped 4 bases and J dropped 2 bases, with 15 bases sitting between them. The CDR3 runs to 15 residues.

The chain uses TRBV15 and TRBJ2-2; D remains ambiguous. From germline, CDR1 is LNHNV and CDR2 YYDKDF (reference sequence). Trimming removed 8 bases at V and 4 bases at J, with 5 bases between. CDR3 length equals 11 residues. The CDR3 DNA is TGTGCCACCTCGTCCACCGGGGAGCTGTTTTTT. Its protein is CATSSTGELFF.

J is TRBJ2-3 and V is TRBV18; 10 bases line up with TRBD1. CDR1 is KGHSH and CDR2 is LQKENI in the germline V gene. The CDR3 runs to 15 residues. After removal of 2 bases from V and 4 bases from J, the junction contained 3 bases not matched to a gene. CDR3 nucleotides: TGTGCCAGCTCACCAAGGACAGGGGGATCAGATACGCAGTATTTT. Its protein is CASSPRTGGSDTQYF.